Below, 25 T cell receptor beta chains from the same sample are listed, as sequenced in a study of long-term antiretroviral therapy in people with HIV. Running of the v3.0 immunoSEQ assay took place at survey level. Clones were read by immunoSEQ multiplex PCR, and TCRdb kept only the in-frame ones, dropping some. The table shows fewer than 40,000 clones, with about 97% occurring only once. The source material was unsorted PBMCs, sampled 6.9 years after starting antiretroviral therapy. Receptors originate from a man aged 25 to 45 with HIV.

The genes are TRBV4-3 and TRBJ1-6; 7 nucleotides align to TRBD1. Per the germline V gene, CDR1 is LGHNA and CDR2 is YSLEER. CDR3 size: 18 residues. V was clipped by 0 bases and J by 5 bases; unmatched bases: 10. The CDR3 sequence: CASSQDPPGQANNSPLHF. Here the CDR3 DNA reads TGCGCCAGCAGCCAAGACCCGCCCGGACAGGCTAATAATTCACCCCTCCACTTT.

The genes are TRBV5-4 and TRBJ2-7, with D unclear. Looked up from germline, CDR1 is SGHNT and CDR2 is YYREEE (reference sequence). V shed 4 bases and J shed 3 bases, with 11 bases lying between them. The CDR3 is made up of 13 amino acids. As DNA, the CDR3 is TGTGCCAGCAGCCCCGATCCCCTCTACGAGCAGTACTTC. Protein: CASSPDPLYEQYF. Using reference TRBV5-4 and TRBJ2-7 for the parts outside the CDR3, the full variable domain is ETGVTQSPTHLIKTRGQQVTLRCSSQSGHNTVSWYQQALGQGPQFIFQYYREEENGRGNFPPRFSGLQFPNYSSELNVNALELDDSALYLCASSPDPLYEQYFGPGTRLTVT.

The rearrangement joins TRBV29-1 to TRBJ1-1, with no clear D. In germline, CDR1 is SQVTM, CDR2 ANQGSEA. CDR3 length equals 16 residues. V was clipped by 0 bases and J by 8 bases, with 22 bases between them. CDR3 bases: TGCAGCGTTGAAGATATACTTCAGTCCCCATCAATCGAAGCTTTCTTT. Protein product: CSVEDILQSPSIEAFF.

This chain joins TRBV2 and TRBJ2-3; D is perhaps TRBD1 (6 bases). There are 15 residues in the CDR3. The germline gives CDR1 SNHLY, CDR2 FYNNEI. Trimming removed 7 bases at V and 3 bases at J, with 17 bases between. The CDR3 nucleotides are TGTGCCAGCACAGGTACAGGGTTAATGACAGATACGCAGTATTTT. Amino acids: CASTGTGLMTDTQYF.

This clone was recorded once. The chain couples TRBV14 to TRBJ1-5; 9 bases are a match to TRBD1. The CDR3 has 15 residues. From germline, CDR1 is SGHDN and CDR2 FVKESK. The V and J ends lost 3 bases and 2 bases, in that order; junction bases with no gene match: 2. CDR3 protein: CASSHDRGGNQPQHF. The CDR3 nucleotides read TGTGCCAGCAGCCATGACAGGGGGGGCAATCAGCCCCAGCATTTT. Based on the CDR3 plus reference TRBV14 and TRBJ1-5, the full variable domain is EAGVTQFPSHSVIEKGQTVTLRCDPISGHDNLYWYRRVMGKEIKFLLHFVKESKQDESGMPNNRFLAERTGGTYSTLKVQPAELEDSGVYFCASSHDRGGNQPQHFGDGTRLSIL.

The CDR3 here is CASSQGPVASGIHSTDTQYF. The CDR3 region has the DNA TGTGCCAGCAGCCAAGGCCCCGTGGCTAGCGGGATCCACAGCACAGATACGCAGTATTTT. This chain connects TRBV4-2 to TRBJ2-3, with 9 bases fitting TRBD2. The length of the CDR3 is 20 residues. From germline, CDR1 is LGHNA and CDR2 YNFKEQ. V lost 1 base to trimming and J lost 0 bases; unmatched junction nucleotides: 14.

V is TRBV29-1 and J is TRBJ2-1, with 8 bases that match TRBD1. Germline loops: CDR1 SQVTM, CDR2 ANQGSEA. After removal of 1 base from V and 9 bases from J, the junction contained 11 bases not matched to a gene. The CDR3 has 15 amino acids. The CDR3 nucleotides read TGCAGCGTTGAAGCGTTGGACAGGGCCCTAGGTGAGCAGTTCTTC. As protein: CSVEALDRALGEQFF.

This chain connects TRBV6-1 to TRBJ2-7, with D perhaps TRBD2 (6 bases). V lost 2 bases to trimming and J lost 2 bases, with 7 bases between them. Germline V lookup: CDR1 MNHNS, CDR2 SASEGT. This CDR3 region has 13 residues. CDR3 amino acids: CASSESGPYEQYF. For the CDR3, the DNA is TGTGCCAGCAGTGAAAGCGGGCCCTACGAGCAGTACTTC.

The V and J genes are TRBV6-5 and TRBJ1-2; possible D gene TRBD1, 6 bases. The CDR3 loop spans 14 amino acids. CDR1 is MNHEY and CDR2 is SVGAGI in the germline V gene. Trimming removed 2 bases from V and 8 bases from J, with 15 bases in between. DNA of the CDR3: TGTGCCAGCAGTTACCCGGGACAACTGGGGGGCTACACCTTC. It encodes CASSYPGQLGGYTF.

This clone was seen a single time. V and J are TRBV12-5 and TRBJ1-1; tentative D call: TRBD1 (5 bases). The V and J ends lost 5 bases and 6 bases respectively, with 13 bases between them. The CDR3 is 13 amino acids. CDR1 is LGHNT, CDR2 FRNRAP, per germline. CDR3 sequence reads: CASGQGVVPEAFF. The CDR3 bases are TGTGCTAGTGGTCAGGGTGTCGTCCCTGAAGCTTTCTTT.

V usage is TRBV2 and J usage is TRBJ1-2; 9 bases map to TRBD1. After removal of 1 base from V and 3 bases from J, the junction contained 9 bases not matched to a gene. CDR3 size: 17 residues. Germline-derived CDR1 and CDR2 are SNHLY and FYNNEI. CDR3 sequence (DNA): TGTGCCAGCAGTGAAGGGACAGGGGAAGGGCGGCACTATGGCTACACCTTC. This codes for CASSEGTGEGRHYGYTF.

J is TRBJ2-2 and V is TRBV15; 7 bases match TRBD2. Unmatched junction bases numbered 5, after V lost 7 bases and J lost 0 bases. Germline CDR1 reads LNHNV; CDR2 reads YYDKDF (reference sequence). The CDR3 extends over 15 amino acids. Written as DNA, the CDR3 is TGTGCCACCACCAAGGGACTACCGAACACCGGGGAGCTGTTTTTT. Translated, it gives CATTKGLPNTGELFF. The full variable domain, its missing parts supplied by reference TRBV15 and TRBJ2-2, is DAMVIQNPRYQVTQFGKPVTLSCSQTLNHNVMYWYQQKSSQAPKLLFHYYDKDFNNEADTPDNFQSRRPNTSFCFLDIRSPGLGDTAMYLCATTKGLPNTGELFFGEGSRLTVL.

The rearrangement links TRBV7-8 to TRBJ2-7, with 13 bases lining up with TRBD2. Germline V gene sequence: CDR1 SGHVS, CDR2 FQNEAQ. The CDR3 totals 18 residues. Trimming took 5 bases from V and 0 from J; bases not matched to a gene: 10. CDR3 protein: CASSPGLAGKLHSYEQYF. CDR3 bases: TGTGCCAGCAGCCCGGGACTAGCGGGAAAGCTACACTCCTACGAGCAGTACTTC. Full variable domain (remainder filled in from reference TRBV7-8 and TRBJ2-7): GAGVSQSPRYKVAKRGQDVALRCDPISGHVSLFWYQQALGQGPEFLTYFQNEAQLDKSGLPSDRFFAERPEGSVSTLKIQRTQQEDSAVYLCASSPGLAGKLHSYEQYFGPGTRLTVT.

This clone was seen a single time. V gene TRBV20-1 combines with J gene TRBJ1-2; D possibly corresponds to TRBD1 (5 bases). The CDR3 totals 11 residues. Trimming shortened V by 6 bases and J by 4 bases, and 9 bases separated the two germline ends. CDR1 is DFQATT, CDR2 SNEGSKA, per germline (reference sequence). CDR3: CSALGGYGYTF. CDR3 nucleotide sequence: TGCAGTGCCCTTGGGGGCTATGGCTACACCTTC.

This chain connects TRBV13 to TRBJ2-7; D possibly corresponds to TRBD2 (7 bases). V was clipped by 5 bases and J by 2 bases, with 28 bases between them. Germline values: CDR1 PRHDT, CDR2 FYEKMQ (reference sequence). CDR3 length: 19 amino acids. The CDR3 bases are TGTGCCAGCAGCCCCGCGGGGGCAGGGGAACTCGCCAAAGCCTACGAGCAGTACTTC. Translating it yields CASSPAGAGELAKAYEQYF. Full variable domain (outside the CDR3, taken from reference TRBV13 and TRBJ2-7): AAGVIQSPRHLIKEKRETATLKCYPIPRHDTVYWYQQGPGQDPQFLISFYEKMQSDKGSIPDRFSAQQFSDYHSELNMSSLELGDSALYFCASSPAGAGELAKAYEQYFGPGTRLTVT.

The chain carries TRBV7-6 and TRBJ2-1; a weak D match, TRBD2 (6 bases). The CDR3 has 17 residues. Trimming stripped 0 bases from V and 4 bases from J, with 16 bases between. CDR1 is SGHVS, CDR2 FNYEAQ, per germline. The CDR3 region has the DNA TGTGCCAGCAGCTTAGCGGAGGGGACCCTCTCGTACAATGAGCAGTTCTTC. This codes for CASSLAEGTLSYNEQFF.

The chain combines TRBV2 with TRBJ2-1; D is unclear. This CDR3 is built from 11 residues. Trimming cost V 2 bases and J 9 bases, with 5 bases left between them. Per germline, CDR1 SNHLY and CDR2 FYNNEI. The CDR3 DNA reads TGTGCCAGCAGTGAATTAGTTGAGCAGTTCTTC. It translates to CASSELVEQFF.

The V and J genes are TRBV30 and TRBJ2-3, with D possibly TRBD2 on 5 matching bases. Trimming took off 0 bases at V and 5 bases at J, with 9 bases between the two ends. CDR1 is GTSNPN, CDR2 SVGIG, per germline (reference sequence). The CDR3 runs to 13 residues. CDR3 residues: CAWSVRGQDTQYF. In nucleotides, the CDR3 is TGTGCCTGGAGTGTACGAGGGCAAGATACGCAGTATTTT.

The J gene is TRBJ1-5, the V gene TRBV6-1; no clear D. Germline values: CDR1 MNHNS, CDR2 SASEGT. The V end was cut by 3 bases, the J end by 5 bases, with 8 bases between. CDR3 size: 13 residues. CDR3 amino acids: CASSDSNHQPQHF. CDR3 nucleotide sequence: TGTGCCAGCAGTGACAGCAATCATCAGCCCCAGCATTTT.

Written as DNA, the CDR3 is TGTGCCAGCACCCACGGAGAAGCTGAAGCTTTCTTT. It encodes CASTHGEAEAFF. This chain links TRBV11-2 with TRBJ1-1, with unresolved D. V lost 7 bases and J lost 6, with 12 bases in between. Germline V gene lookup returns CDR1 SGHAT and CDR2 FQNNGV. The CDR3 is made up of 12 amino acids.

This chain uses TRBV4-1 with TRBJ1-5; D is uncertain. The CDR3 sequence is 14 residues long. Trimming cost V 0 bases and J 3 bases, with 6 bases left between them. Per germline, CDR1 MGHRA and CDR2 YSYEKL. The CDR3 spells CASSQEGLNQPQHF. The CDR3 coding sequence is TGCGCCAGCAGCCAAGAAGGGCTCAATCAGCCCCAGCATTTT.

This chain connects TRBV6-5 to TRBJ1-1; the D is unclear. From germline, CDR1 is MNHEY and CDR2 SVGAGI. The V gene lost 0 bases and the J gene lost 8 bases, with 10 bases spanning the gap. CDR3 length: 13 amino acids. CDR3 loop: CASSYSNGREAFF. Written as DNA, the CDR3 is TGTGCCAGCAGTTACTCGAACGGCAGGGAAGCTTTCTTT.

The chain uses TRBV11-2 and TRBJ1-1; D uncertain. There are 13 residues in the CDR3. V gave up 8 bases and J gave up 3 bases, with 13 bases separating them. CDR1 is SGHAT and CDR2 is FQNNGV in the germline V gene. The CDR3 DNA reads TGTGCCAGCGGATACGGTGCGGACACTGAAGCTTTCTTT. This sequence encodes CASGYGADTEAFF.

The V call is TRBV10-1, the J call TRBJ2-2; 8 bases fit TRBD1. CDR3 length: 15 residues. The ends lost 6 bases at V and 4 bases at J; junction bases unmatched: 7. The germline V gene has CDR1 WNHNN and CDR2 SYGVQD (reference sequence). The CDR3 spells CASSLAGGATGELFF. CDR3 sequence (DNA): TGCGCCAGCAGCCTGGCAGGGGGCGCCACCGGGGAGCTGTTTTTT.

The CDR3 sequence is CASSQDWGAYEQYF. CDR3 DNA: TGCGCCAGCAGCCAAGATTGGGGGGCCTACGAGCAGTACTTC. The J gene is TRBJ2-7, the V gene TRBV4-3, with D possibly matching TRBD2 (6 bases). The ends were cut back, 0 bases at V and 2 bases at J, with 8 bases in the middle. Germline CDR1 and CDR2: LGHNA and YSLEER. CDR3 size: 14 residues.